At least ten counts were recorded for the clone carrying this T cell receptor beta chain. Its antigen remains unidentified. The data originate from a study of molecular identifiers for immune sequencing clone quantification. About the research overall: In replicates, RNA from approximately 20,000 or 100,000 naive CD8 cells was split five ways, four sequenced.

Study-wide points: Reportedly, one cell's Jurkat TCR RNA was detected within 1,200,000 naive CD8 cells.

With 2 bases removed from V and 7 bases from J, the gap between germline ends came to 9 bases. CDR3 size: 13 residues. Germline lookup yields CDR1 MNHEY and CDR2 SVGAGI. Previously described methods with listed TCR primers produced the bulk TCR libraries. TCRdb reprocessed the PCR reads via MiXCR and lists one record per CDR3 protein. Of about 640,000 distinct CDR3 sequences in the sample, about 20% are singletons; the top ten hold 0.85%. The chain employs TRBV6-5 and TRBJ2-1, with a tentative D call TRBD1 (5 bases). Sequences were obtained from naive CD8+ T cells from blood, with Jurkat cell RNA spiked in. Described subset: FACS-sorted CD8+CD4-CCR7+CD45RA+ naive T cells. This receptor was taken from a human donor in good health. Some libraries in this study had Jurkat cell RNA spiked in. CDR3 DNA sequence: TGTGCCAGCAGTTACGGGGCGGAGAATGAGCAGTTCTTC. Amino acids: CASSYGAENEQFF.